This is a list of T cell receptor beta chains from one sample in a study of beta chain features in type 1 diabetes. Here immunoSEQ multiplex PCR was the method, and the copy in TCRdb shows in-frame clones only, minus some. The data hold about 660,000 clones, with roughly 13% observed a single time. Sequenced: naive CD4+ T cells from blood. These receptors were collected from a man between 18 and 35 years old with type 1 diabetes. Each CDR3 is given with its conserved first and last residue.

V,J,CDR3
TRBV29-1,TRBJ2-1,CSVERDGGNEQFF
TRBV2,TRBJ1-1,CASLWDFDAEAFF
TRBV6-1,TRBJ2-2,CASSGRQGGTGELFF
TRBV7-3,TRBJ1-1,CASSIDGVNTEAFF
TRBV9,TRBJ2-1,CASSETLGLSSYNEQFF
TRBV7-2,TRBJ2-3,CASSLILDADTQYF
TRBV2,TRBJ1-1,CASREGQAGTEAFF
TRBV29-1,TRBJ2-5,CSVDRGGQETQYF
TRBV4-1,TRBJ2-4,CASSQESWTSGGVAKNIQYF
TRBV30,TRBJ2-5,CAWSVLRYETQYF
TRBV2,TRBJ2-1,CASSEKNPGLVFEQFF
TRBV2,TRBJ2-2,CASSELGGELFF
TRBV7-2,TRBJ2-7,CASSLGPEGARQYF
TRBV19,TRBJ2-1,CASSLGLAESLEQFF
TRBV5-6,TRBJ1-2,CASSPLHREYGYTF
TRBV11-2,TRBJ2-1,CASSSPPRGRGVEQFF
TRBV5-1,TRBJ2-3,CASSLEGRTDTQYF
TRBV27,TRBJ1-2,CASSPMTGEGDYGYTF
TRBV19,TRBJ2-3,CASSNRATDTQYF
TRBV4-1,TRBJ1-2,CASSQDRLNYGYTF
TRBV28,TRBJ2-7,CASRRQGLTYEQYF
TRBV30,TRBJ1-5,CASQGNGNQPQHF
TRBV30,TRBJ2-5,CAWSVLVSQTQYF
TRBV9,TRBJ1-1,CASSVVPSGSEAFF
TRBV14,TRBJ1-1,CASRRQGYTEAFF
TRBV28,TRBJ2-7,CASSFSGSGRSYEQYF
TRBV4-1,TRBJ2-1,CASSQDGLAGGPRNEQFF
TRBV29-1,TRBJ1-1,CSAEARRDTEAFF
TRBV30,TRBJ1-6,CAWSTGTNNNSPLHF
TRBV6-6,TRBJ2-7,CASSFRYEQYF
TRBV18,TRBJ1-5,CASSPGTGKGQPQHF
TRBV5-1,TRBJ2-5,CASDLGPRVLTETQYF
TRBV2,TRBJ2-2,CASSESGGTGELFF
TRBV29-1,TRBJ2-3,CSVRGDSDTDTQYF